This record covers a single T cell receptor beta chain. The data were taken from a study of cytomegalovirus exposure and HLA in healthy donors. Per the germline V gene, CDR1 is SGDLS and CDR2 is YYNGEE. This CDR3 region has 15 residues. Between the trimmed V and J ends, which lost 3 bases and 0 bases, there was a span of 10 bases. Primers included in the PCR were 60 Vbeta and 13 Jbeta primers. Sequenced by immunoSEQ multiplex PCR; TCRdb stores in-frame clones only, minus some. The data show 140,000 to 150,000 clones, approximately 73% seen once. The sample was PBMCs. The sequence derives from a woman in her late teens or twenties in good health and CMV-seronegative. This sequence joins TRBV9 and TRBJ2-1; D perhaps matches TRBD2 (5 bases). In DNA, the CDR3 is TGTGCCAGCAGCGGCGGGCGGAGCTCCTACAATGAGCAGTTCTTC. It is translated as CASSGGRSSYNEQFF.